Presented here are 14 T cell receptor beta chains from one specimen sequenced in a study of beta chain features in type 1 diabetes. No antigen is known for these receptors. cDNA synthesis used the whole RNA isolate, giving expressed TCRB sequences. TCRdb keeps only in-frame clones here, not all; method: immunoSEQ multiplex PCR. Of hundreds of thousands of clones listed, about 14% were seen once; the top ten hold 0.035% to 0.045%. Study-wide results and caveats: In every one of the four CD4+ subsets, TCRB CDR3s were moderately but significantly shorter in Type 1 diabetes patients.

The sample taken for sequencing was naive CD4+ T cells from blood. Receptors were obtained from a man between 18 and 29 years old with type 1 diabetes.

The rearrangement joins TRBV25-1 to TRBJ2-7, with a weak D call TRBD1 (6 bases). The germline V gene has CDR1 MGHDK and CDR2 SYGVNS. There are 14 residues in the CDR3. Trimming took off 7 bases at V and 3 bases at J, with 16 bases between the two ends. The CDR3, as DNA: TGTGCCAGCACTACAGACAGGCCTATCTACGAGCAGTACTTC. The encoded protein is CASTTDRPIYEQYF.

This clone showed up just once. In DNA form, the CDR3 reads TGTGCCAGCAGCTCGGATTACAGGGGGGACTATGGCTACACCTTC. Protein sequence: CASSSDYRGDYGYTF. The J gene is TRBJ1-2, the V gene TRBV7-2; 8 bases are a match to TRBD1. From germline, CDR1 is SGHTA and CDR2 FQGNSA. The CDR3 length is 15 residues. V was clipped by 4 bases and J by 3 bases; unmatched bases: 7.

This clone was detected only a few times. This chain joins TRBV29-1 and TRBJ2-5; either TRBD1 or TRBD2 may supply D (5 bases each). This CDR3 has 15 amino acids. Germline V gene sequence: CDR1 SQVTM, CDR2 ANQGSEA. V lost 4 bases and J lost 3, with 18 bases in between. As DNA, the CDR3 is TGCAGCGTTGGCTTAAATTCAGGGACGGAAGAGACCCAGTACTTC. It codes for CSVGLNSGTEETQYF.

The chain is built from TRBV27 and TRBJ2-4, with D possibly being TRBD1 (5 bases). This CDR3 contains 16 residues. The V gene's germline CDR1 is MNHEY and CDR2 SMNVEV (reference sequence). V lost 9 bases and J 3 bases, leaving 21 bases between the germline ends. CDR3 coding DNA: TGTGCCAGTCAGCAGGTTGGGGCGAGTAGCAAAAACATTCAGTACTTC. It specifies CASQQVGASSKNIQYF.

The V call is TRBV29-1, the J call TRBJ2-1; 8 bases line up with TRBD2. The CDR3 totals 13 residues. The germline gives CDR1 SQVTM, CDR2 ANQGSEA. The CDR3 sequence is CSLGNGRVNEQFF. CDR3 nucleotides: TGCAGTCTTGGAAACGGGAGGGTGAATGAGCAGTTCTTC.

This clone turned up a few times. This chain connects TRBV30 to TRBJ2-1; unclear D gene. Germline values: CDR1 GTSNPN, CDR2 SVGIG (reference sequence). This CDR3 contains 18 residues. The germline V and J ends were trimmed by 0 bases and 0 bases, with 18 bases remaining between them. CDR3 region: CAWSVGLGNRASYNEQFF. The CDR3 DNA is TGTGCCTGGAGTGTCGGTCTAGGGAATAGGGCCTCCTACAATGAGCAGTTCTTC.

CDR3 DNA sequence: TGCGCCAGCAGCTTGGACAGGGATCTTTACGAGCAGTACTTC. Protein: CASSLDRDLYEQYF. The V call is TRBV5-1, the J call TRBJ2-7; D perhaps matches TRBD1 (6 bases). The V gene's germline CDR1 is SGHRS and CDR2 YFSETQ. The V gene lost 0 bases and the J gene lost 4 bases, with 11 bases spanning the gap. The length of the CDR3 is 14 residues.

This chain joins TRBV13 and TRBJ2-7, with TRBD2 matching 9 bases. J was trimmed by 1 base and V by 5 bases; bases with no gene match: 6. The CDR3 totals 15 residues. Germline assignment: CDR1 PRHDT and CDR2 FYEKMQ (reference sequence). The CDR3 region is CASSKGLALSYEQYF. The DNA of the CDR3 is TGTGCCAGCAGCAAAGGACTAGCGCTTTCCTACGAGCAGTACTTC.

V gene TRBV30 combines with J gene TRBJ2-5; no firm D call. The CDR3 sequence is 13 residues long. Germline CDR1 GTSNPN, CDR2 SVGIG (reference sequence). Trimming took 0 bases from V and 5 from J, leaving 10 bases between them. For the CDR3, the DNA is TGTGCCTGGAGTGTAAGTAGAAGCGAGACCCAGTACTTC. Its protein is CAWSVSRSETQYF.

This clone was found a few times. Other DNA sequences in the sample encode the same CDR3. The chain is built from TRBV11-2 and TRBJ2-7; D is uncertain. The CDR3 length is 11 residues. CDR1 and CDR2 (germline): SGHAT, FQNNGV. Deletions cut 5 bases from V and 2 bases from J, with 4 bases between. The CDR3: CASSPAYEQYF. In DNA, the CDR3 is TGTGCCAGCAGCCCCGCCTACGAGCAGTACTTC. The whole variable domain, filled in from reference TRBV11-2 and TRBJ2-7, reads EAGVAQSPRYKIIEKRQSVAFWCNPISGHATLYWYQQILGQGPKLLIQFQNNGVVDDSQLPKDRFSAERLKGVDSTLKIQPAKLEDSAVYLCASSPAYEQYFGPGTRLTVT.

As for this clone: This sample includes further DNA sequences coding for the same CDR3. V usage is TRBV30 and J usage is TRBJ1-1; perhaps TRBD1 as D (6 bases). Germline V CDR1 and CDR2: GTSNPN, SVGIG (reference sequence). Trimming took off 0 bases at V and 1 base at J, with 12 bases between the two ends. The CDR3 has 15 amino acids. For the CDR3, the DNA is TGTGCCTGGAGTGTACGTCTCAGGGGGAACACTGAAGCTTTCTTT. Its protein product is CAWSVRLRGNTEAFF.

The chain has TRBV5-1 and TRBJ1-5, with a tentative D call TRBD1 (5 bases). CDR1 and CDR2 from the germline V gene are SGHRS and YFSETQ. The CDR3 extends over 18 amino acids. Trimming pared 1 base from V and 5 bases from J, leaving 22 bases between. CDR3 nucleotide sequence: TGCGCCAGCAGCTTGCGGGCAGGGAGGCCCCCTCTGGATCAGCCCCAGCATTTT. It codes for CASSLRAGRPPLDQPQHF. The whole variable domain, filled in from reference TRBV5-1 and TRBJ1-5, reads KAGVTQTPRYLIKTRGQQVTLSCSPISGHRSVSWYQQTPGQGLQFLFEYFSETQRNKGNFPGRFSGRQFSNSRSEMNVSTLELGDSALYLCASSLRAGRPPLDQPQHFGDGTRLSIL.

The chain couples TRBV2 to TRBJ2-7, with 7 bases aligning to TRBD1. Germline loops: CDR1 SNHLY, CDR2 FYNNEI. The CDR3 spans 14 residues. V trimming: 6 bases; J trimming: 2 bases; junction bases outside the gene matches: 7. As DNA, the CDR3 is TGTGCCAGCAGGCAAGAGACAGGGACCTACGAGCAGTACTTC. Translation gives CASRQETGTYEQYF.

The rearrangement uses TRBV7-2 and TRBJ2-1, with unresolved D. CDR1 is SGHTA, CDR2 FQGNSA, per germline. V was cut by 0 bases and J by 8 bases, with 2 bases left in between. The CDR3 loop spans 11 amino acids. The CDR3 DNA sequence: TGTGCCAGCAGCTTAGCCTATGAGCAGTTCTTC. It translates to CASSLAYEQFF.